This entry lists 11 T cell receptor beta chains sequenced from one sample in a study of T cells in localized non-small cell lung cancer. Generated by immunoSEQ multiplex PCR, the TCRdb table keeps only in-frame clones and is missing some. The sample consists of 25,000 to 35,000 clones, approximately 91% of them appearing once. Here the sequenced sample was peripheral blood, taken before any cancer treatment. The receptors shown here come from a female donor older than 55 with stage I lung adenocarcinoma.

The chain combines TRBV19 with TRBJ2-1; 7 bases align to TRBD1. CDR3 length: 15 residues. The V and J ends lost 7 bases and 4 bases, in that order; junction bases with no gene match: 10. CDR1 and CDR2 (germline): LNHDA, SQIVND (reference sequence). This chain's CDR3 is CASTPQGVSYNEQFF. The CDR3 nucleotides read TGTGCCAGTACGCCCCAGGGGGTTTCTTACAATGAGCAGTTCTTC. The entire variable domain, with the rest obtained from reference TRBV19 and TRBJ2-1, is as follows: DGGITQSPKYLFRKEGQNVTLSCEQNLNHDAMYWYRQDPGQGLRLIYYSQIVNDFQKGDIAEGYSVSREKKESFPLTVTSAQKNPTAFYLCASTPQGVSYNEQFFGPGTRLTVL.

This clone was seen just once. The V gene is TRBV19, the J gene TRBJ2-1; 12 bases line up with TRBD2. The CDR3 runs to 17 residues. The trim removed 5 bases at V and 3 bases at J, leaving 8 bases unmatched. The germline CDR1 and CDR2 sequences are LNHDA and SQIVND (reference sequence). CDR3 in amino acids: CASSPSSGRAVYNEQFF. CDR3 bases: TGTGCCAGTAGTCCGTCTAGCGGGAGGGCCGTCTACAATGAGCAGTTCTTC.

This clone was recorded once. This chain connects TRBV15 to TRBJ2-1; 9 positions agree with TRBD2. V lost 3 bases, J lost 8 bases, and 8 bases stayed unmatched. The V gene's germline CDR1 is LNHNV and CDR2 YYDKDF (reference sequence). The CDR3 is made up of 15 amino acids. The CDR3 DNA reads TGTGCCACCAGCAGCTGGCGGGAGGGTCCGGATGAGCAGTTCTTC. Encoded protein: CATSSWREGPDEQFF. The full variable domain, its missing parts supplied by reference TRBV15 and TRBJ2-1, is DAMVIQNPRYQVTQFGKPVTLSCSQTLNHNVMYWYQQKSSQAPKLLFHYYDKDFNNEADTPDNFQSRRPNTSFCFLDIRSPGLGDTAMYLCATSSWREGPDEQFFGPGTRLTVL.

The chain employs TRBV6-1 and TRBJ2-3, with D perhaps given as TRBD1 or TRBD2 (5 bases each). V gave up 3 bases and J gave up 5 bases, with 9 bases separating them. The CDR3 has 13 amino acids. CDR1 is MNHNS and CDR2 is SASEGT in the germline V gene. As DNA, the CDR3 is TGTGCCAGCAGTGAGCAGAGGGGAGATACGCAGTATTTT. Translating it yields CASSEQRGDTQYF.

In regard to this clone: This specimen includes other DNA sequences encoding the same CDR3. As DNA, the CDR3 is TGTGCCTGGAGTGAGCGGGCAGATACGCAGTATTTT. This gives the protein CAWSERADTQYF. V and J are TRBV30 and TRBJ2-3, with a possible D match to TRBD2 (6 bases). The CDR3 runs 12 residues. Germline CDR1 reads GTSNPN; CDR2 reads SVGIG (reference sequence). Trimming took off 1 base at V and 4 bases at J, with 6 bases between the two ends.

The chain employs TRBV5-5 and TRBJ2-3; D ambiguous. The CDR3 runs 16 residues. Looked up from germline, CDR1 is SGHKS and CDR2 is YYEKEE (reference sequence). V lost 4 bases and J lost 3, with 18 bases in between. The CDR3 sequence is CASSPRSPMGTDTQYF. The CDR3 DNA reads TGTGCCAGCAGCCCGAGGAGTCCCATGGGTACAGATACGCAGTATTTT.

The chain is built from TRBV19 and TRBJ2-7, with unresolved D. CDR1 is LNHDA, CDR2 SQIVND, per germline (reference sequence). Trimming removed 2 bases from V and 0 bases from J, with 8 bases in between. There are 14 residues in the CDR3. CDR3 bases: TGTGCCAGTAGTATAACGGCGAGCTCCTACGAGCAGTACTTC. Protein: CASSITASSYEQYF.

The CDR3 loop reads CATSSRREEKLFF. The DNA for the CDR3 is TGTGCCACCAGCAGCCGCCGGGAAGAAAAACTGTTTTTT. The chain is built from TRBV15 and TRBJ1-4; D call uncertain. Germline CDR1 is LNHNV and CDR2 is YYDKDF (reference sequence). Between the trimmed V and J ends, which lost 3 bases and 8 bases, there was a span of 10 bases. CDR3 size: 13 residues.

The chain combines TRBV6-5 with TRBJ1-3, with a possible D match to TRBD1 (6 bases). The germline gives CDR1 MNHEY, CDR2 SVGAGI. The CDR3 has 15 amino acids. The V and J ends lost 4 bases and 3 bases respectively, with 13 bases between them. The CDR3 coding sequence is TGTGCCAGCAGTTCGGGGGGGGCGGATGGAAACACCATATATTTT. Protein sequence: CASSSGGADGNTIYF.

The gene calls are TRBV19 and TRBJ1-3; D unresolved. The CDR3 has 13 amino acids. CDR1 is LNHDA, CDR2 SQIVND, per germline (reference sequence). With 3 bases removed from V and 2 bases from J, the gap between germline ends came to 5 bases. DNA for the CDR3: TGTGCCAGTAGTATTTATCCTGGAAACACCATATATTTT. This codes for CASSIYPGNTIYF.

The chain couples TRBV5-1 to TRBJ2-2, with a tentative D call TRBD2 (5 bases). V lost 7 bases to trimming and J lost 2 bases, with 12 bases between them. Per the germline V gene, CDR1 is SGHRS and CDR2 is YFSETQ. The CDR3 sequence is 14 residues long. The CDR3 protein is CASLSGDNTGELFF. The CDR3 DNA follows: TGCGCCAGCCTAAGCGGAGACAACACCGGGGAGCTGTTTTTT.